These 13 T cell receptor beta chains were all obtained from the same sample, sequenced in a study of T cell responses to AZD1222 COVID-19 vaccine. Profiled with immunoSEQ multiplex PCR; TCRdb holds only in-frame clones, not every one. The data show about 190,000 clones, around 92% seen once. The sample consisted of peripheral blood, taken on day 0 of AZD1222 vaccination. The receptors were sampled from an adult in good health.

The CDR3 loop is CSAAEETQYF. CDR3 DNA: TGCAGTGCAGCGGAAGAGACCCAGTACTTC. The chain couples TRBV20-1 to TRBJ2-5; D is perhaps TRBD2 (5 bases). The CDR3 totals 10 residues. V was pared by 6 bases and J by 3 bases, with 5 bases between. The germline gives CDR1 DFQATT, CDR2 SNEGSKA (reference sequence).

The chain links TRBV7-2 to TRBJ1-2; 7 bases map to TRBD1. Germline loops: CDR1 SGHTA, CDR2 FQGNSA. The trim removed 7 bases at V and 5 bases at J, leaving 13 bases unmatched. The CDR3 is 15 amino acids. The CDR3, as DNA: TGTGCCAGCACAACCTCCTCGGGACAGACATATGGCTACACCTTC. Protein product: CASTTSSGQTYGYTF.

The chain recombines TRBV19 with TRBJ2-3, with a tentative D call TRBD2 (6 bases). Trimming pared 5 bases from V and 6 bases from J, leaving 12 bases between. The germline V gene encodes CDR1 LNHDA and CDR2 SQIVND (reference sequence). The CDR3 has 13 residues. CDR3 sequence (DNA): TGTGCCAGTAGTTGGGTGACTAGGGATACGCAGTATTTT. This gives the protein CASSWVTRDTQYF.

The rearrangement uses TRBV25-1 and TRBJ1-1; no reliable D call. V was cut by 8 bases and J by 10 bases, with 17 bases left in between. Looked up from germline, CDR1 is MGHDK and CDR2 is SYGVNS. This CDR3 has 12 amino acids. The CDR3 is CASEGLPSGAFF. The CDR3 nucleotides are TGTGCCAGCGAGGGATTACCTTCGGGAGCTTTCTTT.

A note on this clone: The germline gene is not matched at one end of the junction; a read error may be the cause. The CDR3 region has the DNA TGTGCCAGCAGCCAAGCCCAAGGGGGGGGTTCCAATGGGCAGTTCTTC. It encodes CASSQAQGGGSNGQFF. V is TRBV4-2 and J is TRBJ2-1; D is perhaps TRBD2 (7 bases). The CDR3 length is 16 residues. The germline V gene encodes CDR1 LGHNA and CDR2 YNFKEQ.

The CDR3 protein is CASSILHEQFF. Written as DNA, the CDR3 is TGTGCCAGTAGTATTCTTCATGAGCAGTTCTTC. The V gene is TRBV19, the J gene TRBJ2-1; D gene unclear. CDR3 length: 11 amino acids. The germline CDR1 and CDR2 sequences are LNHDA and SQIVND (reference sequence). Trimming cost V 3 bases and J 8 bases, with 5 bases left between them.

The genes are TRBV27 and TRBJ1-5, with D unclear. This CDR3 is built from 12 residues. V was trimmed by 4 bases and J by 6 bases, leaving 7 bases between them. Germline CDR1 reads MNHEY; CDR2 reads SMNVEV (reference sequence). CDR3 in DNA: TGTGCCAGCAGTTCGGTTGGTCAGCCCCAGCATTTT. Protein sequence: CASSSVGQPQHF.

The chain couples TRBV28 to TRBJ1-2; D is uncertain. There are 13 residues in the CDR3. Germline V lookup: CDR1 MDHEN, CDR2 SYDVKM. V was trimmed by 5 bases and J by 7 bases, leaving 14 bases between them. The CDR3 here is CASSPPDQTGYTF. The CDR3 bases are TGTGCCAGCAGTCCCCCGGACCAGACTGGCTACACCTTC.

The chain recombines TRBV7-3 with TRBJ2-2; D is possibly TRBD2 (6 bases). Germline V lookup: CDR1 SGHTA, CDR2 FQGTGA. Deletions cut 4 bases from V and 5 bases from J, with 11 bases between. The CDR3 runs to 14 residues. The CDR3 sequence is CASSYRGRTGELFF. CDR3 DNA: TGTGCCAGCAGCTACCGGGGGAGGACCGGGGAGCTGTTTTTT.

This chain links TRBV2 with TRBJ1-3, with 8 bases that match TRBD1. Trimming cost V 6 bases and J 3 bases; bases outside gene matches: 16. CDR3 length: 18 residues. Germline V lookup: CDR1 SNHLY, CDR2 FYNNEI. DNA of the CDR3: TGTGCCAGCAGCCCAAAGATGGCAGGGGGCGCGTATGGAAACACCATATATTTT. This gives the protein CASSPKMAGGAYGNTIYF.

J is TRBJ2-2 and V is TRBV6-5, with 9 bases aligning to TRBD2. This CDR3 is built from 14 residues. V dropped 11 bases and J dropped 3; count of bases not matched to a gene: 7. Looked up from germline, CDR1 is MNHEY and CDR2 is SVGAGI. CDR3 region: CARGGGVHTGELFF. DNA for the CDR3: TGTGCCCGCGGCGGGGGGGTCCACACCGGGGAGCTGTTTTTT.

The V gene is TRBV29-1, the J gene TRBJ2-2, with a weak D call TRBD1 (5 bases). V was pared by 4 bases and J by 5 bases, with 8 bases between. This CDR3 comprises 12 residues. Per germline, CDR1 SQVTM and CDR2 ANQGSEA. The CDR3 here is CSVASGTGELFF. CDR3 nucleotide sequence: TGCAGCGTTGCATCAGGGACCGGGGAGCTGTTTTTT.

This sequence joins TRBV7-2 and TRBJ1-2; tentative D call: TRBD1 (5 bases). Germline V CDR1 and CDR2: SGHTA, FQGNSA. The CDR3 contains 16 residues. Trimming left V 0 bases short and J 2 bases short, with 13 bases between. For the CDR3, the DNA is TGTGCCAGCAGCTTAGCGGGGGGACGGAAAAACTATGGCTACACCTTC. Protein product: CASSLAGGRKNYGYTF.